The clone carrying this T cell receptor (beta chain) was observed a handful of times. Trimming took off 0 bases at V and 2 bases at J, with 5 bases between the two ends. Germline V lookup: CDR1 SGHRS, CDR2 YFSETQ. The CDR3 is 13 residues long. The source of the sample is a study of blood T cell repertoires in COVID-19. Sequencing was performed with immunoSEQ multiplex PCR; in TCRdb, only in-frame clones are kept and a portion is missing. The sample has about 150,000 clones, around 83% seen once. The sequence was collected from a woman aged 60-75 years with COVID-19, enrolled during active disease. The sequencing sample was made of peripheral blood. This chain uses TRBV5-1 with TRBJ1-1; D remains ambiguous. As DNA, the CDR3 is TGCGCCAGCAGCTTGGAGAGTAACACTGAAGCTTTCTTT. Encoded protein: CASSLESNTEAFF.